These T cell receptor beta chains were read from a single sample in a study of Ad26.COV2.S vaccination and SARS-CoV-2 variants. Sequenced by immunoSEQ multiplex PCR; TCRdb stores in-frame clones only, minus some. Among about 400,000 clones listed, 88% were seen once. The specimen comprised peripheral blood, sampled in a trial of Ad26.COV2.S vaccine versus placebo. These receptors were obtained from a person between 18 and 59 years old who received the Ad26.COV2.S COVID-19 vaccine or a placebo. CDR3s include the opening cysteine and the closing phenylalanine or tryptophan. The D gene is left open where the match is weak. The size of a clone is reported for some rows only, either as once, few or many, or as a class for expanded clones.

V: TRBV7-2
D: NA
size: NA
J: TRBJ1-2
DNA: TGTGCCAGCAGCCAAAGGGCGGGGGGTGACTATGGCTACACCTTC
CDR3: CASSQRAGGDYGYTF

V: TRBV5-4
D: NA
size: NA
J: TRBJ2-4
DNA: TGTGCCAGCAGCTCTCCGGGTACAACTAACATTCAGTACTTC
CDR3: CASSSPGTTNIQYF

V: TRBV6-5
D: TRBD2
size: NA
J: TRBJ2-1
DNA: TGTGCCAGCCAACCCGGCGGGGGGGTCCGGGAGCAGTTCTTC
CDR3: CASQPGGGVREQFF

V: TRBV6-2/TRBV6-3
D: NA
size: once
J: TRBJ2-1
DNA: TGTGCCAGCAGTTACCCCGGACAATCAGGGGATGAGCAGTTCTTC
CDR3: CASSYPGQSGDEQFF

V: TRBV7-2
D: NA
size: NA
J: TRBJ2-1
DNA: TGTGCCAGCAGCCTCCGCTGGGGCAACTACAATGAGCAGTTCTTC
CDR3: CASSLRWGNYNEQFF

V: TRBV12-3/TRBV12-4
D: NA
size: NA
J: TRBJ1-5
DNA: TGTGCCAGCAGATCAGGTCATCAGCCCCAGCATTTT
CDR3: CASRSGHQPQHF

V: TRBV15
D: NA
size: NA
J: TRBJ2-5
DNA: TGTGCCACCAGACAGGGCGGCTTCTCCCAAGAGACCCAGTACTTC
CDR3: CATRQGGFSQETQYF

V: TRBV3-1/TRBV3-2
D: TRBD1
size: NA
J: TRBJ1-3
DNA: TGTGCCAGCAGCCAAGATGATGGCTTGAGCCGGGACAGAGACACCTCTGGAAACACCATATATTTT
CDR3: CASSQDDGLSRDRDTSGNTIYF

V: TRBV19
D: NA
size: NA
J: TRBJ2-7
DNA: TGTGCCAGTAGTGAGTGGGGAACCTACGAGCAGTACTTC
CDR3: CASSEWGTYEQYF

V: TRBV3-1/TRBV3-2
D: TRBD2
size: NA
J: TRBJ2-2
DNA: TGTGCCAGCAGCCCCCGGGGGGACACCGGGGAGCTGTTTTTT
CDR3: CASSPRGDTGELFF

V: TRBV28
D: NA
size: few
J: TRBJ1-5
DNA: TGTGCCAGCAGTTTAGGGCCAGGGATGAGCAATCAGCCCCAGCATTTT
CDR3: CASSLGPGMSNQPQHF

V: TRBV11-2
D: TRBD2
size: NA
J: TRBJ2-1
DNA: TGTGCCAGCAGCCCGACCGGACGGGGGGGTATAAATGAGCAGTTCTTC
CDR3: CASSPTGRGGINEQFF

V: TRBV10-1
D: NA
size: once
J: TRBJ2-7
DNA: TGCGCCAGCAGTCCGGGGAAAACCTACGAGCAGTACTTC
CDR3: CASSPGKTYEQYF

V: TRBV19
D: NA
size: NA
J: TRBJ2-7
DNA: TGTGCCAGTGGGACGGTTTACGAGCAGTACTTC
CDR3: CASGTVYEQYF